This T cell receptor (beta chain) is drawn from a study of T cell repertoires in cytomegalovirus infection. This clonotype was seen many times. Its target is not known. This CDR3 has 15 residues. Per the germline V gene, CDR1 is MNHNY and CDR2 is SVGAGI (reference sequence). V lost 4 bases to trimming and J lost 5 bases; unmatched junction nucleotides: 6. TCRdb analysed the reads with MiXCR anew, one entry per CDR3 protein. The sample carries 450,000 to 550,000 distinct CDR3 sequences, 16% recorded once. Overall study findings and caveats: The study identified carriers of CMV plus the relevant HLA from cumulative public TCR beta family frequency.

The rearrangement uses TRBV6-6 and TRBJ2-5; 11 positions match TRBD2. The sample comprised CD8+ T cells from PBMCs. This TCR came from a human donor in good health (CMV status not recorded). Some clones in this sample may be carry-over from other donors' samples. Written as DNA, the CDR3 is TGTGCCAGCAGTTCTCGACTAGCGGGGAGCGAGACCCAGTACTTC. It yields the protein CASSSRLAGSETQYF.